The rows below give T cell receptor beta chains drawn from one sample of a study of blood T cell repertoires in COVID-19. Profiled with immunoSEQ multiplex PCR; TCRdb holds only in-frame clones, not every one. Of around 80,000 clones listed, around four fifths were seen once; the top ten hold roughly 10%. Material: peripheral blood. The receptors here all came from a human donor in a cohort sampled during active COVID-19. Both conserved end residues are part of each CDR3. The order of the fields is J gene, V gene, D gene, clone size, CDR3 length, CDR3 protein, CDR3 DNA. D genes are given only for firm matches. The size entry is marked missing in some rows and otherwise reads once, few, many or a size class.

>TRBJ2-1|TRBV11-3|TRBD2|NA|16
CASSPSGRALGNEQFF
TGTGCCAGCAGCCCAAGCGGGAGGGCCCTCGGTAATGAGCAGTTCTTC
>TRBJ2-1|TRBV6-1|NA|NA|14
CASSEADYYNEQFF
TGTGCCAGCAGTGAAGCTGACTACTACAATGAGCAGTTCTTC
>TRBJ2-3|TRBV15|TRBD2|NA|17
CATSRGGLAGGTDTQYF
TGTGCCACCAGCAGAGGGGGACTAGCGGGAGGCACAGATACGCAGTATTTT
>TRBJ2-3|TRBV19|TRBD2|NA|17
CASTRTSGRLGTDTQYF
TGTGCCAGTACTAGGACTAGCGGGAGACTTGGCACAGATACGCAGTATTTT
>TRBJ2-5|TRBV11-3|TRBD1|NA|15
CASSPRTGLLETQYF
TGTGCCAGCAGCCCTAGGACAGGGCTGCTAGAGACCCAGTACTTC
>TRBJ2-2|TRBV7-8|TRBD1|NA|15
CASSYRDRADGELFF
TGTGCCAGCAGCTACCGGGACAGGGCCGACGGGGAGCTGTTTTTT
>TRBJ1-2|TRBV28|TRBD1|few|14
CASSLGTGGYGYTF
TGTGCCAGCAGTCTCGGGACAGGGGGCTATGGCTACACCTTC
>TRBJ2-3|TRBV28|TRBD2|NA|15
CASSSSGGSTDTQYF
TGTGCCAGCAGTTCTAGCGGGGGGAGCACAGATACGCAGTATTTT
>TRBJ2-1|TRBV2|TRBD2|NA|17
CASRGLAGGFSYNEQFF
TGTGCCAGCAGAGGACTAGCGGGGGGGTTCTCCTACAATGAGCAGTTCTTC
>TRBJ2-2|TRBV27|TRBD2|NA|18
CASSLSHLAGGPSGELFF
TGTGCCAGCAGTTTATCCCATTTAGCGGGAGGGCCGTCCGGGGAGCTGTTTTTT
>TRBJ2-5|TRBV29-1|NA|NA|11
CSVAGVETQYF
TGCAGCGTTGCCGGGGTAGAGACCCAGTACTTC
>TRBJ2-2|TRBV2|NA|NA|15
CASRETGSNTGELFF
TGTGCCAGCAGGGAAACAGGTTCGAACACCGGGGAGCTGTTTTTT
>TRBJ2-5|TRBV2|TRBD2|NA|17
CASRETLAGGPRETQYF
TGTGCCAGCAGGGAGACACTAGCGGGGGGGCCTAGGGAGACCCAGTACTTC
>TRBJ1-2|TRBV4-1|TRBD1|NA|13
CASSHGQGLGYTF
TGCGCCAGCAGCCATGGACAGGGGCTGGGCTACACCTTC
>TRBJ2-5|TRBV7-2|TRBD2|NA|16
CASNFDPSGRAETQYF
TGTGCCAGCAACTTTGATCCTAGCGGGAGGGCCGAGACCCAGTACTTC
>TRBJ1-2|TRBV3-1/TRBV3-2|NA|NA|14
CASSQDLMAYGYTF
TGTGCCAGCAGCCAAGATCTGATGGCCTATGGCTACACCTTC
>TRBJ1-4|TRBV29-1|TRBD1|NA|13
CSVAGQGKEKLFF
TGCAGCGTTGCAGGACAGGGAAAGGAAAAACTGTTTTTT
>TRBJ1-2|TRBV12-3/TRBV12-4|TRBD1|NA|13
CASTTRTGHGYTF
TGTGCCAGCACCACCCGGACAGGGCATGGCTACACCTTC
>TRBJ1-3|TRBV11-3|NA|NA|17
CASSSGSPQSSGNTIYF
TGTGCCAGCAGCTCCGGTTCCCCCCAATCCTCTGGAAACACCATATATTTT
>TRBJ1-2|TRBV28|TRBD1|NA|14
CASSPRTGHGGYTF
TGTGCCAGCAGTCCGCGGACAGGGCATGGGGGCTACACCTTC
>TRBJ2-1|TRBV10-2|NA|NA|12
CASSQVYNEQFF
TGCGCCAGCAGTCAGGTCTACAATGAGCAGTTCTTC
>TRBJ2-5|TRBV11-2|NA|NA|13
CASSLDRQETQYF
TGTGCCAGCAGCCTTGACAGGCAGGAGACCCAGTACTTC
>TRBJ1-5|TRBV30|NA|NA|13
CAWRGGVNQPQHF
TGTGCCTGGAGGGGGGGGGTAAATCAGCCCCAGCATTTT
>TRBJ2-7|TRBV5-6|TRBD1|NA|17
CASSLLAGTGSLDEQYF
TGTGCCAGCAGCTTGTTGGCCGGGACAGGGTCCCTGGACGAGCAGTACTTC
>TRBJ1-5|TRBV28|TRBD1|NA|15
CASSPQTGGHQPQHF
TGTGCCAGCAGTCCACAAACAGGGGGCCATCAGCCCCAGCATTTT
>TRBJ1-5|TRBV2|TRBD1|NA|14
CASTGRGMNQPQHF
TGTGCCAGCACGGGCAGGGGGATGAATCAGCCCCAGCATTTT
>TRBJ1-3|TRBV2|NA|NA|13
CASSGGMGNTIYF
TGTGCCAGCAGCGGCGGAATGGGAAACACCATATATTTT
>TRBJ1-5|TRBV10-1|NA|NA|15
CASSAPSQINQPQHF
TGCGCCAGCAGTGCTCCCTCCCAGATCAATCAGCCCCAGCATTTT
>TRBJ2-2|TRBV6-6|NA|NA|14
CASTTDRNTGELFF
TGTGCCAGCACTACGGACAGGAACACCGGGGAGCTGTTTTTT
>TRBJ2-7|TRBV5-1|NA|NA|16
CASSFGAAPISYEQYF
TGCGCCAGCAGCTTTGGGGCGGCCCCGATTTCCTACGAGCAGTACTTC
>TRBJ2-7|TRBV28|NA|NA|15
CASSQPGSRGNEQYF
TGTGCCAGCAGTCAGCCCGGGAGCAGAGGGAACGAGCAGTACTTC
>TRBJ2-3|TRBV5-1|NA|NA|13
CASSFTGRDTQYF
TGCGCCAGCAGCTTCACCGGGAGAGATACGCAGTATTTT
>TRBJ1-3|TRBV6-6|NA|NA|13
CASSYAAEGTIYF
TGTGCCAGCAGTTACGCGGCGGAGGGCACCATATATTTT
>TRBJ1-2|TRBV7-9|NA|NA|15
CASRCSWTDLCGYTF
TGTGCCAGCAGGTGCTCATGGACAGACCTCTGCGGCTACACCTTC
>TRBJ1-2|TRBV7-9|TRBD1|NA|16
CASSLTRDRPLDGYTF
TGTGCCAGCAGCTTAACCCGGGACAGGCCTCTGGATGGCTACACCTTC
>TRBJ1-2|TRBV6-1|TRBD1|NA|15
CASSEASGQGHGYTF
TGTGCCAGCAGTGAAGCCTCCGGACAGGGACATGGCTACACCTTC
>TRBJ1-5|TRBV29-1|NA|once|13
CSVEIRAGQPQHF
TGCAGCGTTGAAATCCGCGCCGGTCAGCCCCAGCATTTT
>TRBJ1-5|TRBV14|NA|NA|14
CASSQTGSGQPQHF
TGTGCCAGCAGCCAAACAGGGTCGGGACAGCCCCAGCATTTT
>TRBJ2-3|TRBV9|TRBD2|NA|14
CASSAGGGTDTQYF
TGTGCCAGCAGCGCCGGGGGGGGCACAGATACGCAGTATTTT
>TRBJ2-7|TRBV4-1|NA|once|16
CASSQDGNRERARLYF
TGCGCCAGCAGCCAAGATGGTAACAGGGAGAGGGCAAGACTGTACTTC
>TRBJ2-5|TRBV3-1/TRBV3-2|TRBD2|NA|15
CASSQVRPGGETQYF
TGTGCCAGCAGCCAAGTCCGGCCCGGGGGGGAGACCCAGTACTTC
>TRBJ2-5|TRBV3-1/TRBV3-2|TRBD2|NA|16
CASSPAQGGRGETQYF
TGTGCCAGCAGCCCCGCACAGGGCGGGAGGGGAGAGACCCAGTACTTC
>TRBJ1-1|TRBV5-8|NA|NA|14
CASSLGGGNTEAFF
TGTGCCAGCAGCTTGGGAGGGGGGAACACTGAAGCTTTCTTT
>TRBJ1-1|TRBV6-1|TRBD1|NA|14
CASSEGGDRAKAFF
TGTGCCAGCAGTGAAGGGGGGGACAGGGCCAAAGCTTTCTTT
>TRBJ1-2|TRBV7-9|TRBD1|NA|16
CASSRDRGPEVYGYTF
TGTGCCAGCAGTAGGGACAGGGGGCCTGAGGTCTATGGCTACACCTTC